This T cell receptor (beta chain) was sequenced in a study of shared clonotypes between healthy human individuals. Deletions cut 3 bases from V and 5 bases from J, with 8 bases between. The CDR3 totals 12 residues. Germline V gene sequence: CDR1 MNHNY, CDR2 SVGAGI (reference sequence). Note on this clone: Its antigen is not known. Additional DNA sequences in this sample encode the identical CDR3.

Replicate PCRs for sorted subsets used about 200 ng DNA; this equaled tens of thousands of T cell genomes. Only in-frame clones appear in the TCRdb table, and some are missing; sequencing was by immunoSEQ multiplex PCR. The data contain over a million clones, about 96% of them singletons. Findings and caveats of the study: Compared with memory subsets, naive subsets generally had larger estimated richness. The generation probabilities recorded for non-shared clonotypes fell below those of clonotypes shared by all four donors.

Sample: naive CD4+ T cells sorted from blood. The subset denotes: CD45RA+ positively selected. The clonotype comes from a man aged 25 to 40 in good health. The rearrangement links TRBV6-6 to TRBJ2-7; D unresolved. For the CDR3, the DNA is TGTGCCAGCAGTTATGTATCGGACGAGCAGTACTTC. This encodes CASSYVSDEQYF.